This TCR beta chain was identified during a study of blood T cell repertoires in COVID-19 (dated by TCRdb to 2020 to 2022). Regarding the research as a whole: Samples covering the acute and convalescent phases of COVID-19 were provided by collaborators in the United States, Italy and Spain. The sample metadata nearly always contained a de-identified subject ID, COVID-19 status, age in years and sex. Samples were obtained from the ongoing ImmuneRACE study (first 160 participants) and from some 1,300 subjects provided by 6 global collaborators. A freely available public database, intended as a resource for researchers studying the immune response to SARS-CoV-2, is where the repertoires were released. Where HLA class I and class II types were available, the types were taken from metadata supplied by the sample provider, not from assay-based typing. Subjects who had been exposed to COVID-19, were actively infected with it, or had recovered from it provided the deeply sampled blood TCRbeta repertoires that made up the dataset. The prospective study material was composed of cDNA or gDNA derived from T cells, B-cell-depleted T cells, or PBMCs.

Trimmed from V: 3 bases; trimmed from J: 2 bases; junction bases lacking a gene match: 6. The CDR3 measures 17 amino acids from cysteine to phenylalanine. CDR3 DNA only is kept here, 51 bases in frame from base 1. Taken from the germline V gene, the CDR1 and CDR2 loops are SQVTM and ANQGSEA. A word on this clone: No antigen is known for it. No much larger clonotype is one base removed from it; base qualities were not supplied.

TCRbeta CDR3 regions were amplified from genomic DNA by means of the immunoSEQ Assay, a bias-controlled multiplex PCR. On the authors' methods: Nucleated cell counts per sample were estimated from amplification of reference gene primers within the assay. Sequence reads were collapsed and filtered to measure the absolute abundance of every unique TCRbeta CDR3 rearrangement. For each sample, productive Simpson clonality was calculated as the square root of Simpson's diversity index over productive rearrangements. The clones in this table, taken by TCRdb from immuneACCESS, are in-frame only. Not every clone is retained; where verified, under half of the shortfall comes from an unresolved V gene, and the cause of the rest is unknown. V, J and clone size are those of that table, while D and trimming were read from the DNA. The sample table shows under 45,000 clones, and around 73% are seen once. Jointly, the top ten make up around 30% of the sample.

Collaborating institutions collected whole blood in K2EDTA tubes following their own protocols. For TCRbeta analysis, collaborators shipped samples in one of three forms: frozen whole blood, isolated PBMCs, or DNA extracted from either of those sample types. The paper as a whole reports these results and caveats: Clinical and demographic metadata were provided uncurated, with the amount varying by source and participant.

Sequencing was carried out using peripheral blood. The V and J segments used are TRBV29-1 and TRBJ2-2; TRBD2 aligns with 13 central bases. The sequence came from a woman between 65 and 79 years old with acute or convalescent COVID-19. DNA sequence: TGCAGCGTTGAGGGGGGACTAGCGGGACTAAACACCGGGGAGCTGTTTTTT. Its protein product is CSVEGGLAGLNTGELFF.